A single sample is the source of the 27 T cell receptor beta chains below, sequenced in a study of shared clonotypes between healthy human individuals. Sequenced by immunoSEQ multiplex PCR; TCRdb stores in-frame clones only, minus some. The table records about 2.1 million clones, 80% to 95% of them present only once. CD45RO-negative, CCR7-positively selected cells formed the naive CD8 fraction, excluding terminally differentiated effector memory CD45RA+ cells. The sequencing sample was made of naive CD8+ T cells from PBMCs. Every receptor here comes from a man younger than 35 in good health. Some clones in this sample may be carry-over from other donors' samples.

The genes are TRBV7-9 and TRBJ1-1; D unclear. Germline V gene data show CDR1 as SEHNR and CDR2 as FQNEAQ (reference sequence). CDR3 length: 14 amino acids. V lost 5 bases and J 4 bases, leaving 14 bases between the germline ends. The chain's CDR3 is CASSLRSEGTEAFF. The CDR3 coding sequence is TGTGCCAGCAGCCTCCGGTCCGAGGGCACTGAAGCTTTCTTT.

CDR3 residues: CASSTAPGAGGGEQYF. The CDR3 DNA sequence: TGTGCCAGCAGTACGGCGCCGGGAGCGGGAGGGGGTGAGCAGTACTTC. The genes are TRBV11-2 and TRBJ2-7; TRBD2 agrees at 10 bases. Losses at the gene ends were 6 bases for V and 7 bases for J; bases not matched to a gene: 15. Per the germline V gene, CDR1 is SGHAT and CDR2 is FQNNGV. There are 16 residues in the CDR3.

The chain couples TRBV6-5 to TRBJ2-1; 9 positions agree with TRBD1. Germline V gene lookup returns CDR1 MNHEY and CDR2 SVGAGI. This CDR3 has 15 residues. J was trimmed by 5 bases and V by 6 bases; bases with no gene match: 8. In DNA, the CDR3 is TGTGCCAGCAGCTGGACAGGGGTCTCGGACAATGAGCAGTTCTTC. Protein product: CASSWTGVSDNEQFF.

This rearrangement joins TRBV7-2 to TRBJ2-1; D ambiguous. This CDR3 region has 15 residues. Germline V CDR1 and CDR2: SGHTA, FQGNSA. V lost 7 bases, J lost 0 bases, and 13 bases lay in between. Here the CDR3 reads CASTTHPSSYNEQFF. The CDR3 DNA follows: TGTGCCAGCACCACACACCCGAGCTCCTACAATGAGCAGTTCTTC.

This chain links TRBV10-2 with TRBJ2-7; TRBD2 aligns across 8 bases. CDR1 and CDR2 (germline): WSHSY, SAAADI. V shed 0 bases and J 13 bases; nucleotides not matched to a gene: 11. This CDR3 has 14 residues. CDR3 loop: CASSESGETSALYF. CDR3 sequence (DNA): TGCGCCAGCAGTGAGTCGGGAGAGACTAGCGCACTTTACTTC.

The CDR3 DNA is TGTGCCAGCAGCTCCCGGGACAGATACTATGGCTACACCTTC. It is translated as CASSSRDRYYGYTF. The rearrangement links TRBV7-2 to TRBJ1-2; 7 bases agree with TRBD1. Germline V gene lookup returns CDR1 SGHTA and CDR2 FQGNSA. The V and J ends lost 4 bases and 3 bases, in that order; junction bases with no gene match: 5. This CDR3 has 14 amino acids.

The CDR3 region is CASSLGLELYEQYF. CDR3 nucleotides: TGCGCCAGCAGCTTGGGACTAGAGTTGTACGAGCAGTACTTC. The chain links TRBV5-1 to TRBJ2-7; D may be TRBD2 (6 bases). CDR1 and CDR2 from the germline V gene are SGHRS and YFSETQ. There are 14 residues in the CDR3. The ends were cut back, 0 bases at V and 4 bases at J, with 11 bases in the middle. The full variable domain, in which reference TRBV5-1 and TRBJ2-7 provide the parts outside the CDR3, is KAGVTQTPRYLIKTRGQQVTLSCSPISGHRSVSWYQQTPGQGLQFLFEYFSETQRNKGNFPGRFSGRQFSNSRSEMNVSTLELGDSALYLCASSLGLELYEQYFGPGTRLTVT.

The V gene is TRBV5-1, the J gene TRBJ2-1, with D perhaps TRBD2 (6 bases). Germline V lookup: CDR1 SGHRS, CDR2 YFSETQ. CDR3 length equals 15 residues. V lost 3 bases and J lost 2, with 12 bases in between. DNA for the CDR3: TGCGCCAGCAGCTGGGACTCGCGACCCTACAATGAGCAGTTCTTC. Its protein product is CASSWDSRPYNEQFF. Using reference TRBV5-1 and TRBJ2-1 for the parts outside the CDR3, the full variable domain is KAGVTQTPRYLIKTRGQQVTLSCSPISGHRSVSWYQQTPGQGLQFLFEYFSETQRNKGNFPGRFSGRQFSNSRSEMNVSTLELGDSALYLCASSWDSRPYNEQFFGPGTRLTVL.

This clone came up a few times. The rearrangement joins TRBV4-1 to TRBJ1-5; D gene uncertain. Trimming removed 0 bases at V and 7 bases at J, with 13 bases between. This CDR3 is built from 15 residues. In germline, CDR1 is MGHRA, CDR2 YSYEKL. The CDR3 nucleotides are TGCGCCAGCAGCCAAGACCCCCTGGGCAGGCAGCCCCAGCATTTT. This translates into CASSQDPLGRQPQHF.

V and J are TRBV27 and TRBJ2-2; D perhaps matches TRBD1 (6 bases). With 4 bases removed from V and 4 bases from J, the gap between germline ends came to 13 bases. Germline CDR1 is MNHEY and CDR2 is SMNVEV (reference sequence). The CDR3 loop spans 15 amino acids. In DNA, the CDR3 is TGTGCCAGCAGTTGGGGTACCAGGGGCACCGGGGAGCTGTTTTTT. It is translated as CASSWGTRGTGELFF.

J is TRBJ2-1 and V is TRBV5-4, with a possible D match to TRBD2 (5 bases). With 4 bases removed from V and 2 bases from J, the gap between germline ends came to 13 bases. Per germline, CDR1 SGHNT and CDR2 YYREEE (reference sequence). The CDR3 length is 15 residues. CDR3 nucleotides: TGTGCCAGCAGCCCGGACTTGAGCACCTACAATGAGCAGTTCTTC. It encodes CASSPDLSTYNEQFF.

The V and J genes are TRBV10-3 and TRBJ2-1; a possible D gene is TRBD2 (6 bases). Germline V CDR1 and CDR2: ENHRY, SYGVKD. CDR3 length: 15 amino acids. The CDR3 coding sequence is TGTGGCACGTCAACGGGGGAAAAACTGGACAATGAGCAGTTCTTC. This translates into CGTSTGEKLDNEQFF.

The V gene is TRBV28, the J gene TRBJ2-7, with TRBD2 matching 8 bases. This CDR3 has 17 amino acids. After removal of 1 base from V and 0 bases from J, the junction contained 8 bases not matched to a gene. Germline CDR1 is MDHEN and CDR2 is SYDVKM. The DNA for the CDR3 is TGTGCCAGCAGTTTATTACTAGCGGAGCCCCTCTCCTACGAGCAGTACTTC. Its translation: CASSLLLAEPLSYEQYF.

This clone is a singleton in its sample. This sequence joins TRBV28 and TRBJ1-2; TRBD1 might be the D (5 bases). This CDR3 contains 15 residues. The V end lost 1 base, the J end lost 3 bases, and 12 bases lay between the germline ends. Germline assignment: CDR1 MDHEN and CDR2 SYDVKM. The CDR3 sequence is CASSLFIRGHYGYTF. The CDR3 DNA reads as TGTGCCAGCAGTTTATTTATACGGGGCCACTATGGCTACACCTTC.

The chain couples TRBV19 to TRBJ2-7; D is undetermined. V lost 3 bases and J 5 bases, leaving 8 bases between the germline ends. This CDR3 spans 12 amino acids. Per the germline V gene, CDR1 is LNHDA and CDR2 is SQIVND (reference sequence). CDR3 bases: TGTGCCAGTAGTATGTATGAGGACGAGCAGTACTTC. Translation: CASSMYEDEQYF.

The chain is built from TRBV23-1 and TRBJ2-7; D unresolved. TRBV23-1 is labeled an ORF, and its function is uncertain. Between the trimmed V and J ends, which lost 0 bases and 0 bases, there was a span of 15 bases. CDR3 length equals 17 residues. CDR3 amino acids: CASSQSSLGTHSYEQYF. CDR3 nucleotides: TGCGCCAGCAGTCAATCCTCCCTGGGCACTCACTCCTACGAGCAGTACTTC.

This chain links TRBV27 with TRBJ2-7, with D perhaps given as TRBD1 or TRBD2 (5 bases each). CDR1 and CDR2 from the germline V gene are MNHEY and SMNVEV (reference sequence). V lost 3 bases to trimming and J lost 5 bases, with 14 bases between them. This CDR3 is built from 14 residues. The CDR3 protein is CASSFQGESDEQYF. The CDR3 DNA reads as TGTGCCAGCAGTTTTCAGGGAGAAAGCGACGAGCAGTACTTC.

Only one count was recorded for this clone. The chain has TRBV9 and TRBJ1-1; D is unresolved. The CDR3 spans 13 residues. From germline, CDR1 is SGDLS and CDR2 YYNGEE. With 3 bases removed from V and 5 bases from J, the gap between germline ends came to 11 bases. The CDR3 nucleotides read TGTGCCAGCAGCGATCTTTGGGGTACTGAAGCTTTCTTT. It is translated as CASSDLWGTEAFF.

This sequence joins TRBV6-5 and TRBJ2-7, with a weak D call TRBD2 (5 bases). The germline gives CDR1 MNHEY, CDR2 SVGAGI. CDR3 length: 13 residues. The ends were cut back, 7 bases at V and 4 bases at J, with 14 bases in the middle. CDR3 amino acids: CASTRGLEYEQYF. DNA for the CDR3: TGTGCCAGCACAAGAGGGCTTGAATACGAGCAGTACTTC.

The chain is built from TRBV25-1 and TRBJ2-7, with 11 bases fitting TRBD2. V dropped 4 bases and J dropped 4; count of bases not matched to a gene: 3. Per the germline V gene, CDR1 is MGHDK and CDR2 is SYGVNS. The CDR3 is 14 amino acids. CDR3 DNA sequence: TGTGCCAGCAGTGGGGTAGCGGGAGGGTACGAGCAGTACTTC. Translating it yields CASSGVAGGYEQYF.

V gene TRBV4-1 combines with J gene TRBJ2-7; the match to TRBD2 covers 9 bases. The CDR3 length is 14 residues. V shed 3 bases, J shed 6 bases, and the junction held 6 bases outside the gene matches. Germline CDR1 MGHRA, CDR2 YSYEKL. The CDR3 DNA is TGCGCCAGCAGCCACCCGGGACTAGCAGGCGAGCAGTACTTC. This gives the protein CASSHPGLAGEQYF.

CDR3 in DNA: TGTGCCAGCAGGCGACGGGGGACCGTGGGAGAGACCCAGTACTTC. Translated, it gives CASRRRGTVGETQYF. The gene calls are TRBV7-6 and TRBJ2-5; weak D call: TRBD2 (6 bases). This CDR3 contains 15 residues. CDR1 is SGHVS and CDR2 is FNYEAQ in the germline V gene. V gave up 6 bases and J gave up 4 bases, with 18 bases separating them. Based on the CDR3 plus reference TRBV7-6 and TRBJ2-5, the full variable domain is GAGVSQSPRYKVTKRGQDVALRCDPISGHVSLYWYRQALGQGPEFLTYFNYEAQQDKSGLPNDRFSAERPEGSISTLTIQRTEQRDSAMYRCASRRRGTVGETQYFGPGTRLLVL.

This chain uses TRBV4-2 with TRBJ1-1; no definite D call. CDR1 LGHNA and CDR2 YNFKEQ come from the germline V gene. CDR3 length: 16 amino acids. Trimming took off 4 bases at V and 1 base at J, with 16 bases between the two ends. The DNA of the CDR3 is TGTGCCAGCAGCCCCTTAGGGCGGCAGCCGAACACTGAAGCTTTCTTT. Protein product: CASSPLGRQPNTEAFF.

The genes are TRBV9 and TRBJ2-4, with TRBD2 matching over 13 bases. The V and J ends lost 0 bases and 3 bases, in that order; junction bases with no gene match: 6. This CDR3 contains 18 residues. Germline V CDR1 and CDR2: SGDLS, YYNGEE. CDR3 amino acids: CASSVGGLAGEGKNIQYF. Here the CDR3 DNA reads TGTGCCAGCAGCGTAGGCGGACTAGCGGGAGAGGGCAAAAACATTCAGTACTTC.

The DNA for the CDR3 is TGTGCCAGCAGCTATCCCTCTCCAAACAGCGGACCAAACACCGGGGAGCTGTTTTTT. The encoded protein is CASSYPSPNSGPNTGELFF. The V call is TRBV7-9, the J call TRBJ2-2, with a tentative D call TRBD2 (5 bases). The germline V gene encodes CDR1 SEHNR and CDR2 FQNEAQ (reference sequence). CDR3 length equals 19 residues. The V gene lost 4 bases and the J gene lost 2 bases, with 23 bases spanning the gap.

The gene calls are TRBV5-8 and TRBJ1-2, with TRBD1 matching over 11 bases. V lost 3 bases, J lost 4 bases, and 11 bases stayed unmatched. The CDR3 has 17 amino acids. CDR1 SGHTS and CDR2 YDEGEE come from the germline V gene. CDR3 sequence: CASSSGQGVYELYGYTF. Here the CDR3 DNA reads TGTGCCAGCAGCTCGGGACAGGGGGTTTATGAACTCTATGGCTACACCTTC.

This clone showed up just a few times. Other DNA sequences in the same sample also yield this CDR3. The chain combines TRBV30 with TRBJ2-7; D ambiguous. Germline loops: CDR1 GTSNPN, CDR2 SVGIG (reference sequence). V was clipped by 2 bases and J by 1 base, with 3 bases between them. The CDR3 extends over 11 amino acids. For the CDR3, the DNA is TGTGCCTGGAGTTCATCCTACGAGCAGTACTTC. Translating gives CAWSSSYEQYF.